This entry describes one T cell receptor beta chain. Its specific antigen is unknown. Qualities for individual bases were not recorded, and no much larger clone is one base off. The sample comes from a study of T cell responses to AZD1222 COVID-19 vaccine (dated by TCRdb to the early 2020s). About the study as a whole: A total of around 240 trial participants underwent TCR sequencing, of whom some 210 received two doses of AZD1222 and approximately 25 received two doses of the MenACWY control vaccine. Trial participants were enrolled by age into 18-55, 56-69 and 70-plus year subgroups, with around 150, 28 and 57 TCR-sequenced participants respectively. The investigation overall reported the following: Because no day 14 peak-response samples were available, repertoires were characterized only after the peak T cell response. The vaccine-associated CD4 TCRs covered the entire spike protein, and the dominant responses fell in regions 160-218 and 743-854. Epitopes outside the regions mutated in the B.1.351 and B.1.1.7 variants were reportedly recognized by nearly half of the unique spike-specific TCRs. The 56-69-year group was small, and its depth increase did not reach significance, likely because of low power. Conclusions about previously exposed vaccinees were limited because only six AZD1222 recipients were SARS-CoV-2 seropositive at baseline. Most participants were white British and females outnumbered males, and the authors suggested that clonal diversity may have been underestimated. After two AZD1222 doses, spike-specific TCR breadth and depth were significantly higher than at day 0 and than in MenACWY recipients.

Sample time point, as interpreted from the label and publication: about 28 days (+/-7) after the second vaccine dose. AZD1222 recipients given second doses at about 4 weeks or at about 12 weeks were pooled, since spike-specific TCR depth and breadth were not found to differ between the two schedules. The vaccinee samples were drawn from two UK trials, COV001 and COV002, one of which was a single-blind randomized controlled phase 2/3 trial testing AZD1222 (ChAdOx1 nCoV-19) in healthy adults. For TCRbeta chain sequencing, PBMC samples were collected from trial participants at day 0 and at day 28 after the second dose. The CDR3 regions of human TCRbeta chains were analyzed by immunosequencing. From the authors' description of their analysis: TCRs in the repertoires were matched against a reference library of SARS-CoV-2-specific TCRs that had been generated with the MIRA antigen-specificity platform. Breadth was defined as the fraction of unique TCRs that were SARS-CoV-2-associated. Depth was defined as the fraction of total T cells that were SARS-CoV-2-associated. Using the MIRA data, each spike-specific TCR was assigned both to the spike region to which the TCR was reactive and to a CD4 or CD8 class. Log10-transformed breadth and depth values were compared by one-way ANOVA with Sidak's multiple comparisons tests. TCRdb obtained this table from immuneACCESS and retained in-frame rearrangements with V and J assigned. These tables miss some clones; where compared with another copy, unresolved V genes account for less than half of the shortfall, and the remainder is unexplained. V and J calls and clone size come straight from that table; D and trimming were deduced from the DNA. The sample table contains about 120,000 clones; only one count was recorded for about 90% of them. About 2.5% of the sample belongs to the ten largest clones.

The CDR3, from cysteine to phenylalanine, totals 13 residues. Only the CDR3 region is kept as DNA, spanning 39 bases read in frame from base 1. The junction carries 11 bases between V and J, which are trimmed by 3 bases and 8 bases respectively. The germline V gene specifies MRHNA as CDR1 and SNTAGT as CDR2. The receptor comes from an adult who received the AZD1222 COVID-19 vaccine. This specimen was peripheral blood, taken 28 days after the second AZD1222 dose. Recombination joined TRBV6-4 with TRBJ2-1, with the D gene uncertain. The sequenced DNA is TGTGCCAGCAGTGATCTGGACCTGTATGAGCAGTTCTTC. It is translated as CASSDLDLYEQFF.